This is a list of T cell receptor beta chains from one sample in a study of a mutant IDH1 vaccine in newly diagnosed glioma. Generated by immunoSEQ multiplex PCR, the TCRdb table keeps only in-frame clones and is missing some. Of about 58,000 clones in the sample, about 86% were seen once. For these TCRs, the target antigens are not known. Specimen: PBMCs, collected from a glioma patient whose treatment included an IDH1 peptide vaccine. Source of these receptors: a woman between 45 and 65 years old with glioma. CDR3s include the opening cysteine and the closing phenylalanine or tryptophan. The order of the fields is CDR3 DNA, CDR3 protein, clone size, D gene, V gene, J gene. A D gene is named only where the DNA matches it firmly. For some rows the clone size is stated as once, few or many, or as a class when expanded; others skip it.

TGCGCCAGCAGCGACCCGGGACAAATTAATGAAAAACTGTTTTTT	CASSDPGQINEKLFF	NA	NA	TRBV5-1	TRBJ1-4
TGTGCCAGCAGCCTTCCCGCCCTAGCGGGGGGGCGGGTAAATGAGCAGTTCTTC	CASSLPALAGGRVNEQFF	NA	TRBD2	TRBV9	TRBJ2-1
TGTGCCAGCAGTGACTCGACTGGGAGGGGGGGCGGCGCAGATACGCAGTATTTT	CASSDSTGRGGGADTQYF	NA	NA	TRBV6-4	TRBJ2-3
TGTGCCAGCAGCTTAGGTGGTCGGGGGGCTGAAGCTTTCTTT	CASSLGGRGAEAFF	NA	NA	TRBV7-2	TRBJ1-1
TGTGCCAGCAAAGCACGGAACTATGGCTACACCTTC	CASKARNYGYTF	NA	NA	TRBV28	TRBJ1-2
TGCGCCAGCAGCCTGGCCGGGGCGGGGGGAGATACGCAGTATTTT	CASSLAGAGGDTQYF	once	TRBD2	TRBV5-1	TRBJ2-3
TGTGCCAGCAGCGTGGGACAGGGGCGGGGAGAGACCCAGTACTTC	CASSVGQGRGETQYF	NA	TRBD1	TRBV7-2	TRBJ2-5
TGTGCCAGTAGTATAGGTGGGGGAATGTCCTCCGAGCAGTACTTC	CASSIGGGMSSEQYF	NA	NA	TRBV19	TRBJ2-7
TGTGCCAGTAGTATTGACAGCACTAACTATGGCTACACCTTC	CASSIDSTNYGYTF	NA	NA	TRBV19	TRBJ1-2
TGTGCCAGTAGTATTATGGACAGGGGGGGCAATCAGCCCCAGCATTTT	CASSIMDRGGNQPQHF	NA	TRBD1	TRBV19	TRBJ1-5
TGTGCCAGCAGCTTAGAGTCGATCAGTCAGCCCCAGCATTTT	CASSLESISQPQHF	NA	NA	TRBV7-8	TRBJ1-5
TGTGCCAGCAGTGAATGGGCCAGCCCTAATGAAAAACTGTTTTTT	CASSEWASPNEKLFF	NA	NA	TRBV6-1	TRBJ1-4
TGTGCCAGTAGTACTTCCCGGGACAGCTTTAATGAAAAACTGTTTTTT	CASSTSRDSFNEKLFF	once	TRBD1	TRBV19	TRBJ1-4
TGTGCCAGCAGCCCGCCGGGACTAGCGTACGAGCAGTACTTC	CASSPPGLAYEQYF	NA	TRBD2	TRBV7-8	TRBJ2-7
TGTGCCAGCAGTTCTAGAGGACAGGGGGTGGGGAGTGCGGGCTACACCTTC	CASSSRGQGVGSAGYTF	NA	TRBD1	TRBV27	TRBJ1-2
TGCGCCAGCAGCCAAGGGATAGATCAGCCCCAGCATTTT	CASSQGIDQPQHF	once	NA	TRBV4-1	TRBJ1-5
TGTGCCAGCAGGGCGGGGAACTCCTACGAGCAGTACTTC	CASRAGNSYEQYF	NA	NA	TRBV13	TRBJ2-7
TGCGCCAGCAGCTTGGCGGGGCAGGGAAACACCATATATTTT	CASSLAGQGNTIYF	NA	NA	TRBV5-1	TRBJ1-3
TGTGCCAGCAGCCTGGACAGTACAGATACGCAGTATTTT	CASSLDSTDTQYF	once	NA	TRBV2	TRBJ2-3
TGCGCCAGCAGCCCAGCTGGACCGAGCAATCAGCCCCAGCATTTT	CASSPAGPSNQPQHF	NA	NA	TRBV5-1	TRBJ1-5
TGTGCCTGGAGTCTCCGGGACACTGAAGCTTTCTTT	CAWSLRDTEAFF	few	NA	TRBV30	TRBJ1-1
TGTGCCTGGGGACAGGTCACTGAAGCTTTCTTT	CAWGQVTEAFF	NA	TRBD1	TRBV30	TRBJ1-1
TGTGCCAGCAGCCCGGGACAGGGCTACGAGCAGTACTTC	CASSPGQGYEQYF	NA	TRBD1	TRBV11-1	TRBJ2-7
TGTGCCAGCAGCTTAATAGCGGCGCGCCCACAAGAGCAGTTCTTC	CASSLIAARPQEQFF	once	NA	TRBV13	TRBJ2-1
TGTGCCAGCAGCTGGCCGACGGGGGCCCCGAATCAGCCCCAGCATTTT	CASSWPTGAPNQPQHF	NA	NA	TRBV27	TRBJ1-5
TGTGCCAGCTCGCCGGGTAACAGGGGTACTGGGGCCAACGTCCTGACTTTC	CASSPGNRGTGANVLTF	NA	TRBD1	TRBV18	TRBJ2-6
TGCGCCAGCAGCCCCTCTTTTGGACAGCCCCAGCATTTT	CASSPSFGQPQHF	NA	NA	TRBV5-1	TRBJ1-5
TGTGCCAGCAGCTACGGACAGTCGGCTTTCTTT	CASSYGQSAFF	few	NA	TRBV6-1	TRBJ1-1
TGTGCCAGCAGTTATAAAGTGGGTACTGAAGCTTTCTTT	CASSYKVGTEAFF	NA	NA	TRBV27	TRBJ1-1
TGTGCCATCAGTAGGGGACAGGGGCTATACAATGAGCAGTTCTTC	CAISRGQGLYNEQFF	NA	TRBD1	TRBV10-3	TRBJ2-1
TGCGCCAGCAGCTTCGACAGGGCCGGCACTGAAGCTTTCTTT	CASSFDRAGTEAFF	NA	TRBD1	TRBV5-1	TRBJ1-1
TGTGCCTGGAGGAGGGGCAGAGACACTGAAGCTTTCTTT	CAWRRGRDTEAFF	few	NA	TRBV30	TRBJ1-1
TGCGCCAGCAGCCCCGGGGCTAGCCAGGGGGCTTCCGGGGCCAACGTCCTGACTTTC	CASSPGASQGASGANVLTF	NA	TRBD1	TRBV5-1	TRBJ2-6
TGTGCCAGCAGCTCAGGGGCAGGCCGCAATCAGCCCCAGCATTTT	CASSSGAGRNQPQHF	NA	NA	TRBV7-2	TRBJ1-5
TGTGCCAGCAGCTTAGCGCTTTGGCAGGCTAACACTGAAGCTTTCTTT	CASSLALWQANTEAFF	NA	NA	TRBV7-9	TRBJ1-1
TGCGCCAGCGGAATAGATGCCACCGGGGAGCTGTTTTTT	CASGIDATGELFF	NA	NA	TRBV5-1	TRBJ2-2
TGTGCCAGCAGCCCCCGGACAGGGGCCTACGAGCAGTACTTC	CASSPRTGAYEQYF	NA	TRBD1	TRBV11-2	TRBJ2-7
TGTGCCAGCAGTTACGGCTCCCGAAAGGAAAAACTGTTTTTT	CASSYGSRKEKLFF	NA	NA	TRBV6-5	TRBJ1-4
TGTGCCAGCAGCAAAGATCGGGGGGCGGGTGAAAAACTGTTTTTT	CASSKDRGAGEKLFF	NA	NA	TRBV21-1	TRBJ1-4
TGCGCCAGCAGCTTGGACGGGAGTGACTACAATGAGCAGTTCTTC	CASSLDGSDYNEQFF	NA	NA	TRBV5-1	TRBJ2-1
TGTGCCAGCAGTCTTTCCCCAAACTACGAGCAGTACTTC	CASSLSPNYEQYF	NA	NA	TRBV6-1	TRBJ2-7
TGTGCCAGCAGCGTAAATAGCGGGGGGTCCCCCCACGAGCAGTACTTC	CASSVNSGGSPHEQYF	NA	TRBD2	TRBV9	TRBJ2-7
TGTGCCAGTAGTAAGTCCCGGGACACCGGGGAGCTGTTTTTT	CASSKSRDTGELFF	once	NA	TRBV19	TRBJ2-2
TGTGCCAGCAGCTGGACCGGGACCGTAAGCTCTGGAAACACCATATATTTT	CASSWTGTVSSGNTIYF	NA	NA	TRBV5-4	TRBJ1-3
TGCAGCGCTGGGGAAGAGACCCAGTACTTC	CSAGEETQYF	NA	NA	TRBV29-1	TRBJ2-5
TGTGCCAGCAGTTTAGCGGCACGCACTGAAGCTTTCTTT	CASSLAARTEAFF	NA	NA	TRBV27	TRBJ1-1
TGTGCCAGCAGCCAACTCAAGTATACCGATAGTAATGAGCAGTTCTTC	CASSQLKYTDSNEQFF	NA	NA	TRBV7-2	TRBJ2-1